Given below is one T cell receptor beta chain in context. These data originate in a study of blood T cell repertoires in COVID-19. About the research overall: Italy, Spain and the United States were the sources of the convalescent and acute COVID-19 samples. In each case, the material was cDNA or gDNA derived from T cells, B-cell-depleted T cells, or PBMCs.

The data were produced by immunoSEQ multiplex PCR, yet TCRdb's version contains in-frame clones alone and is incomplete. The profile shows some 510,000 clones, roughly 90% of them singletons. Individuals aged 18 to 89 years were recruited from 24 US areas. Donors were grouped by their self-reported clinical history. The CDR3 runs 15 residues. Per the germline V gene, CDR1 is MNHEY and CDR2 is SMNVEV (reference sequence). V shed 5 bases and J 8 bases; nucleotides not matched to a gene: 9. The sequence came from a woman in her thirties or forties who had recovered from COVID-19. The chain has TRBV27 and TRBJ2-1; 10 bases map to TRBD1. The sample consisted of PBMCs or T cells enriched from blood (not recorded which). The CDR3 coding sequence is TGTGCCAGCAGTGACAGGGGGCGATTCAGCCATGAGCAGTTCTTC. It codes for CASSDRGRFSHEQFF.